This passage covers 4 T cell receptor beta chains from one sample sequenced in a study of human T cells and chemical hapten exposure. Time point meaning: pre-sensitization, week 0. Treatment here: therapeutic diphenylcyclopropenone sensitization with weekly scalp DPC. TCRdb called the RACE reads again in MiXCR, with one record for every CDR3 protein. The sample shows 50,000 to 65,000 distinct CDR3 sequences, about 11% of them seen only once. Sequenced material: whole blood, taken in connection with sensitization to the hapten diphenylcyclopropenone (DPC). The origin of the receptors is a woman in her 40s with alopecia areata. Some clones in this sample may be carry-over from other donors' samples.

Ten or more counts support this clonotype. The junction departs from germline at one end; a sequencing error may be responsible. This chain links TRBV11-2 with TRBJ2-1; TRBD2 aligns across 8 bases. Germline CDR1 is SGHAT and CDR2 is FQNNGV. The CDR3 length is 13 residues. CDR3 in DNA: TGTGCCAGCAGCCAACGGAGGGGAGGAGCGGGGGTCTTC. It codes for CASSQRRGGAGVF. The full variable domain, its missing parts supplied by reference TRBV11-2 and TRBJ2-1, is EAGVAQSPRYKIIEKRQSVAFWCNPISGHATLYWYQQILGQGPKLLIQFQNNGVVDDSQLPKDRFSAERLKGVDSTLKIQPAKLEDSAVYLCASSQRRGGAGVFGPGTRLTVL.

This sequence joins TRBV28 and TRBJ2-7; 10 bases fit TRBD2. The V segment lost 7 bases and the J segment 2 bases; nucleotides outside the gene matches: 14. CDR1 MDHEN and CDR2 SYDVKM come from the germline V gene. The CDR3 covers 17 residues. CDR3 DNA sequence: TGTGCCAGCAAGACACTGGGGGCTAGCGGGAGTCCCTACGAGCAGTACTTC. Its protein product is CASKTLGASGSPYEQYF. Full variable domain (missing parts from reference TRBV28 and TRBJ2-7): DVKVTQSSRYLVKRTGEKVFLECVQDMDHENMFWYRQDPGLGLRLIYFSYDVKMKEKGDIPEGYSVSREKKERFSLILESASTNQTSMYLCASKTLGASGSPYEQYFGPGTRLTVT.

This clonotype was seen more than once but under ten times. The rearrangement joins TRBV7-2 to TRBJ2-2; D gene ambiguous. The germline V and J ends were trimmed by 5 bases and 2 bases, with 6 bases remaining between them. The CDR3 has 13 amino acids. Germline V gene sequence: CDR1 SGHTA, CDR2 FQGNSA. The CDR3 sequence is CASSLKNTGELFF. CDR3 bases: TGTGCCAGCAGCCTAAAAAACACCGGGGAGCTGTTTTTT.

In this sample, this clonotype turned up a few times. J is TRBJ2-2 and V is TRBV7-3, with D uncertain. Germline-derived CDR1 and CDR2 are SGHTA and FQGTGA. The CDR3 spans 17 residues. Trimming shortened V by 4 bases and J by 0 bases, and 15 bases separated the two germline ends. The CDR3 spells CASSSTPSVANTGELFF. CDR3 coding DNA: TGTGCCAGCAGCTCCACCCCTTCCGTCGCGAACACCGGGGAGCTGTTTTTT.